These T cell receptor beta chains were read from a single sample in a study of blood T cell repertoires in COVID-19. Sequencing used immunoSEQ multiplex PCR; TCRdb keeps in-frame clones, though not all of them. Of approximately 300,000 clones listed, around 87% are singletons. The specimen sequenced was PBMCs or T cells enriched from blood (not recorded which). These receptors were collected from a woman aged 30 to 39 who had recovered from COVID-19. The CDR3 runs from the conserved cysteine through the conserved F or W. A D gene is named only where the DNA matches it firmly. Size is stated for part of the rows, as once, few or many counts, or as a class when the clone is expanded.

v_gene	j_gene	abundance	d_gene	CDR3aa	CDR3nt
TRBV18	TRBJ2-7	few	NA	CASSPYAGNNEQYF	TGTGCCAGCTCACCGTACGCAGGGAATAACGAGCAGTACTTC
TRBV19	TRBJ1-2	NA	NA	CASSRAGDYGYTF	TGTGCCAGTAGTAGGGCAGGCGACTATGGCTACACCTTC
TRBV5-4	TRBJ2-1	NA	TRBD1	CASSGIQGPSDNEQFF	TGTGCCAGCAGCGGAATACAGGGGCCCTCGGACAATGAGCAGTTCTTC
TRBV21-1	TRBJ2-7	NA	NA	CASSRRTVNYEQYF	TGTGCCAGCAGCAGAAGGACAGTGAACTACGAGCAGTACTTC
TRBV6-5	TRBJ1-4	NA	NA	CASSLNPGIEKLFF	TGTGCCAGCAGTCTCAATCCAGGGATTGAAAAACTGTTTTTT
TRBV30	TRBJ2-7	NA	NA	CAWSRAYEQYF	TGTGCCTGGAGTCGCGCGTACGAGCAGTACTTC
TRBV14	TRBJ1-2	NA	NA	CASSPSRRLTNYGYTF	TGTGCCAGCAGCCCCTCTAGACGATTGACTAACTATGGCTACACCTTC
TRBV27	TRBJ1-3	NA	NA	CASSLSGGYAGNTIYF	TGTGCCAGCAGTTTATCGGGGGGTTATGCTGGAAACACCATATATTTT
TRBV5-4	TRBJ2-3	NA	NA	CASSPRQSTDTQYF	TGTGCCAGCAGCCCACGACAGAGCACAGATACGCAGTATTTT
TRBV3-1/TRBV3-2	TRBJ2-5	NA	NA	CASSQIGTQETQYF	TGTGCCAGCAGCCAAATTGGGACTCAAGAGACCCAGTACTTC
TRBV3-1/TRBV3-2	TRBJ2-3	NA	TRBD2	CASSQAAGGGTDTQYF	TGTGCCAGCAGCCAAGCAGCGGGGGGGGGCACAGATACGCAGTATTTT
TRBV11-3	TRBJ2-2	NA	TRBD2	CASSPGLAGGNTGELFF	TGTGCCAGCAGCCCGGGACTAGCGGGGGGGAACACCGGGGAGCTGTTTTTT
TRBV19	TRBJ1-6	few	NA	CASSAGSSYNSPLHF	TGTGCCAGTAGCGCAGGAAGCTCCTATAATTCACCCCTCCACTTT
TRBV7-2	TRBJ2-7	NA	TRBD2	CASSLVGRGYEQYF	TGTGCCAGCAGCTTAGTGGGGAGGGGCTACGAGCAGTACTTC
TRBV19	TRBJ2-7	NA	TRBD1	CASSARDRAYEQYF	TGTGCCAGTAGTGCCCGGGACAGGGCTTACGAGCAGTACTTC
TRBV6-5	TRBJ2-7	NA	NA	CASSYSSLSYEQYF	TGTGCCAGCAGTTACTCTTCCCTTTCCTACGAGCAGTACTTC
TRBV5-1	TRBJ2-1	NA	TRBD2	CASSLEGGGAHNEQFF	TGCGCCAGCAGCTTGGAGGGCGGGGGGGCTCACAATGAGCAGTTCTTC
TRBV20-1	TRBJ1-4	NA	TRBD1	CSASHGTGVATNEKLFF	TGCAGTGCTAGTCACGGGACAGGGGTGGCAACTAATGAAAAACTGTTTTTT
TRBV4-3	TRBJ2-1	NA	NA	CASSQDRDSWNEQFF	TGCGCCAGCAGCCAAGATCGGGACTCCTGGAATGAGCAGTTCTTC
TRBV15	TRBJ2-3	NA	TRBD2	CATSRDMAGVDTQYF	TGTGCCACCAGCAGAGATATGGCGGGGGTGGATACGCAGTATTTT
TRBV29-1	TRBJ2-3	NA	TRBD2	CSVEDAGGDTQYF	TGCAGCGTTGAAGACGCTGGGGGGGACACGCAGTATTTT
TRBV5-5	TRBJ1-2	NA	TRBD1	CASSPGQGHHGYTF	TGTGCCAGCAGCCCCGGACAGGGGCACCATGGCTACACCTTC
TRBV29-1	TRBJ2-1	once	NA	CSVVEGERGEQFF	TGCAGCGTTGTTGAGGGGGAAAGGGGTGAGCAGTTCTTC
TRBV19	TRBJ1-5	NA	TRBD1	CASSIRRGTGGHSNQPQHF	TGTGCCAGTAGTATACGTCGCGGGACAGGCGGGCACAGCAATCAGCCCCAGCATTTT
TRBV9	TRBJ1-2	NA	NA	CASSVGGQRYYGYTF	TGTGCCAGCAGCGTAGGCGGACAGCGCTACTATGGCTACACCTTC
TRBV28	TRBJ1-5	NA	NA	CASSRGGGGQPQHF	TGTGCCAGCAGCCGTGGGGGGGGAGGCCAGCCCCAGCATTTT
TRBV5-4	TRBJ2-1	NA	TRBD2	CASSLGGYSGGDEQFF	TGTGCCAGCAGCTTGGGCGGGTATAGCGGGGGGGATGAGCAGTTCTTC
TRBV7-3	TRBJ2-2	NA	NA	CASSSKRTVNTGELFF	TGTGCCAGCAGCTCCAAGAGGACAGTCAACACCGGGGAGCTGTTTTTT
TRBV27	TRBJ1-1	NA	NA	CASSSFGGLNTEAFF	TGTGCCAGCAGTTCCTTCGGGGGATTGAACACTGAAGCTTTCTTT